Here is one TCR beta chain with its context. This clone was seen a few times. This receptor's antigen is unknown. Within one base of it there is no much larger clone, and no base qualities were kept. This record belongs to a study of blood T cell repertoires in COVID-19 (dated by TCRdb to the early 2020s). At the level of the whole study: The collaborator samples originated in the United States, Italy and Spain and spanned the acute and convalescent phases of COVID-19. The prospective study material was composed of cDNA or gDNA derived from T cells, B-cell-depleted T cells, or PBMCs. Deeply sampled blood TCRbeta repertoires from subjects exposed to, actively infected with, or recovered from COVID-19 were included in the dataset. A freely available public database, intended as a resource for researchers studying the immune response to SARS-CoV-2, is where the repertoires were released. The samples were drawn from the first 160 participants of the ongoing ImmuneRACE study and from some 1,300 subjects provided by 6 global collaborators. Sample metadata almost always included a de-identified subject ID, COVID-19 status, age in years and sex. Where available, HLA class I and class II types were obtained from metadata supplied by the sample provider rather than from assay-based typing. Here is what the overall study found, with its caveats: Clinical and demographic metadata were provided uncurated, with the amount varying by source and participant.

Participants in the prospective study were enrolled through a virtual design, were aged roughly 18 to 100 years, and lived in fewer than 30 United States geographic areas. In the prospective study, participants were assigned to cohorts based on the clinical history participants reported in a screening survey and a study questionnaire. In the prospective study, whole blood, serum and a nasopharyngeal or oropharyngeal swab were collected from each participant by mobile phlebotomists. Over a roughly 2-month period, participants in the prospective study had the option of providing additional blood draws and questionnaires. Blood samples from the prospective study were shipped frozen or at room temperature prior to DNA extraction. The germline V gene (reference sequence) supplies CDR1 GTSNPN and CDR2 SVGIG. Including the terminal cysteine and phenylalanine, the CDR3 comprises 11 residues. Only CDR3 DNA is held: 33 bases, read in frame from base 1. The germline V end is reduced by 5 bases and the J end by 12 bases; junction bases left unmatched: 7.

The immunoSEQ Assay, a bias-controlled multiplex PCR, was used to amplify TCRbeta CDR3 regions from genomic DNA. In the authors' own workflow: The number of nucleated cells in each sample was estimated by amplification of reference gene primers within the assay. To quantify the absolute abundance of each unique TCRbeta CDR3 rearrangement, sequence reads were collapsed and filtered. For each sample, productive Simpson clonality was calculated as the square root of Simpson's diversity index across productive rearrangements. Entries here come from immuneACCESS through TCRdb and include only in-frame sequences with V and J called. Some clones fail to appear in such tables; in the studies checked, an unresolved V gene covers under half of the shortfall, and the cause of the remainder is unknown. The V and J calls and clone size come from that table; D and trimming were worked out from the DNA. The sample has 200,000 to 250,000 clones on record, about nine tenths of them singletons. Of the sample, 3.5% to 4.5% is held by the ten largest clones.

The clonotype was recovered from a woman in her thirties or forties with acute COVID-19. Rearrangement joined TRBV30 to TRBJ1-1; TRBD1 fits 9 bases in the junction. Sample: PBMCs or T cells enriched from blood (not recorded which). The DNA sequence is TGTGCCTGGGAAAAACAGGGGGCTTCTTTCTTT. It translates as CAWEKQGASFF.